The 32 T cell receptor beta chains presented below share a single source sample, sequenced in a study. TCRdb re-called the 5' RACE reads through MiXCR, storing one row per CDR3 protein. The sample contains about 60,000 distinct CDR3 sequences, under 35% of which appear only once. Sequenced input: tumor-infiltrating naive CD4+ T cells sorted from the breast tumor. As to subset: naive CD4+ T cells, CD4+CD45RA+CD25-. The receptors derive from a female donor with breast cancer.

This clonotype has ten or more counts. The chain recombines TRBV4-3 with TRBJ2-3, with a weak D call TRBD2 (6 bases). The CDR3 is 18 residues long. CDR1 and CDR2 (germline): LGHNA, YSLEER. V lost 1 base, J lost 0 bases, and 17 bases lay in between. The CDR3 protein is CASSQVGGSGLSTDTQYF. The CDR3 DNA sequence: TGCGCCAGCAGCCAAGTAGGAGGGTCAGGCCTTAGCACAGATACGCAGTATTTT.

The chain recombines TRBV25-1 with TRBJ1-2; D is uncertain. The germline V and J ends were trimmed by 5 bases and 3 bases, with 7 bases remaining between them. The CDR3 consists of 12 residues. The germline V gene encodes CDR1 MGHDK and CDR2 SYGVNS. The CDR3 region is CASSHGHYGYTF. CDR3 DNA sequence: TGTGCCAGCAGTCACGGACACTATGGCTACACCTTC.

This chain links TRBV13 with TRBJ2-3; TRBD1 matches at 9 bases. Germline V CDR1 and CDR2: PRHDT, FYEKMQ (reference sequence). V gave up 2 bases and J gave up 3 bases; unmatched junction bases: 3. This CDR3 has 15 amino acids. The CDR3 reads CASSLKTGGTDTQYF. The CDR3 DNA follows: TGTGCCAGCAGCTTAAAGACAGGGGGAACAGATACGCAGTATTTT.

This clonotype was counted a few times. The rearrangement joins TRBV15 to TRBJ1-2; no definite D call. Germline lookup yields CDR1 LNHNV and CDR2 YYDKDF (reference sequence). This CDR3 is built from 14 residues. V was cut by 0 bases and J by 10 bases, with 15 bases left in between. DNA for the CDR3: TGTGCCACCAGCAGAGATTATGTCGGCAGACACTACACCTTC. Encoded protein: CATSRDYVGRHYTF.

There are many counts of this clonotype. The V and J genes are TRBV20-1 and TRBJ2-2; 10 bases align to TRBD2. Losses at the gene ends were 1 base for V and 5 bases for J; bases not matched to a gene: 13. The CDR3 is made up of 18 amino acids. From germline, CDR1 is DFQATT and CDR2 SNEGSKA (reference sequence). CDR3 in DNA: TGCAGTGCTAGAGGGGGTCTAGCGGGAGAATTCGGGACCGGGGAGCTGTTTTTT. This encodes CSARGGLAGEFGTGELFF.

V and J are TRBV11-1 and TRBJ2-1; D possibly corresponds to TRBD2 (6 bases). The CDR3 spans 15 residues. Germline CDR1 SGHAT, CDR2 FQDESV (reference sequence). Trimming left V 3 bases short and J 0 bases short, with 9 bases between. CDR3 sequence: CASSLERVSYNEQFF. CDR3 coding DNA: TGTGCCAGCAGCTTGGAGCGGGTCTCCTACAATGAGCAGTTCTTC.

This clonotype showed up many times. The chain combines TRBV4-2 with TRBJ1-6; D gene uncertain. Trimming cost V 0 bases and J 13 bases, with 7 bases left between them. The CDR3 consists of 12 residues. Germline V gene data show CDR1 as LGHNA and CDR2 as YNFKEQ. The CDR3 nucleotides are TGTGCCAGCAGCCAAGATACCGGTCCCCTCCACTTT. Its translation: CASSQDTGPLHF.

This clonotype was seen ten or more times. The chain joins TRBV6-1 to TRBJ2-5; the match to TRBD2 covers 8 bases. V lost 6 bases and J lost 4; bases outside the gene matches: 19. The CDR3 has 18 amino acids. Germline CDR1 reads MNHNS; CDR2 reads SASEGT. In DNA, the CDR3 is TGTGCCAGCAGGTTAGCGGGATTTTTAACCGGAATCCTAGAGACCCAGTACTTC. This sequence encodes CASRLAGFLTGILETQYF.

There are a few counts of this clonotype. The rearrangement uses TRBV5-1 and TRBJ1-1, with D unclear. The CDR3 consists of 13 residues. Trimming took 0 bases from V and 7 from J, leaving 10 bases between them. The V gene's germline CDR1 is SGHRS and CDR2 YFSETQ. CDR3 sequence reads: CASSLDRDIEAFF. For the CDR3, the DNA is TGCGCCAGCAGCTTGGATAGAGACATTGAAGCTTTCTTT.

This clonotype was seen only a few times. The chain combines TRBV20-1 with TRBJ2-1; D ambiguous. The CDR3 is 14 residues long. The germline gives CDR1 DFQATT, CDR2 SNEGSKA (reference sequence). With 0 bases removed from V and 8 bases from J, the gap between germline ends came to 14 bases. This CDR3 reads CSAREIVGLDEQFF. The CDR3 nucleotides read TGCAGTGCTAGAGAGATAGTAGGATTGGATGAGCAGTTCTTC.

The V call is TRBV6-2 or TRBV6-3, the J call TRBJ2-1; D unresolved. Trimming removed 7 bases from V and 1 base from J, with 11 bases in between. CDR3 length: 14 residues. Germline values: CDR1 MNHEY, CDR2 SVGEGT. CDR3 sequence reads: CASTQGRSYNEQFF. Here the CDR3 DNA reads TGTGCCAGCACTCAAGGACGGTCCTACAATGAGCAGTTCTTC.

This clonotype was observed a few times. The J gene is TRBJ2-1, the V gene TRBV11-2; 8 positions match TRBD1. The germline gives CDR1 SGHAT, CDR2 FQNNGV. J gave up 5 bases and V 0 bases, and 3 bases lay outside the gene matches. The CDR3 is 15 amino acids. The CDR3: CASSLEAGGNNEQFF. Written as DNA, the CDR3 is TGTGCCAGCAGCTTAGAAGCAGGGGGCAACAATGAGCAGTTCTTC. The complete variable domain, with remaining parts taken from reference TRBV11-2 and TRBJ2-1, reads EAGVAQSPRYKIIEKRQSVAFWCNPISGHATLYWYQQILGQGPKLLIQFQNNGVVDDSQLPKDRFSAERLKGVDSTLKIQPAKLEDSAVYLCASSLEAGGNNEQFFGPGTRLTVL.

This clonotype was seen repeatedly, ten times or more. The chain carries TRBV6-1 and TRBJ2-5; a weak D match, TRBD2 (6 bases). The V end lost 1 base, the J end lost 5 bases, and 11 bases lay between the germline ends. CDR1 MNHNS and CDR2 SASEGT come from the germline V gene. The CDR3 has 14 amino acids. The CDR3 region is CASSEGRGRETQYF. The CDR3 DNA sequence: TGTGCCAGCAGTGAAGGGAGGGGACGGGAGACCCAGTACTTC.

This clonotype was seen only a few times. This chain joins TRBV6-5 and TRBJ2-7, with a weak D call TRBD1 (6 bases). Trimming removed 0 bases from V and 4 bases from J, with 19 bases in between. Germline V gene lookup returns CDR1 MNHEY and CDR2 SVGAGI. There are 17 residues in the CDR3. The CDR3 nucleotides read TGTGCCAGCAGTTACTCTACCCGGGACACGGAAGATTACGAGCAGTACTTC. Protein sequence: CASSYSTRDTEDYEQYF.

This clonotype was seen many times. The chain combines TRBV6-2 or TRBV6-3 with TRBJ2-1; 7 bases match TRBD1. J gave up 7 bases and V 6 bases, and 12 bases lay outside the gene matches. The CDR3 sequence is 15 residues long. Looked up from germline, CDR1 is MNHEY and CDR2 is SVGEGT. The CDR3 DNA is TGTGCCAGCAGCCCCACCCCGGACAGGAGGAATGAGCAGTTCTTC. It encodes CASSPTPDRRNEQFF.

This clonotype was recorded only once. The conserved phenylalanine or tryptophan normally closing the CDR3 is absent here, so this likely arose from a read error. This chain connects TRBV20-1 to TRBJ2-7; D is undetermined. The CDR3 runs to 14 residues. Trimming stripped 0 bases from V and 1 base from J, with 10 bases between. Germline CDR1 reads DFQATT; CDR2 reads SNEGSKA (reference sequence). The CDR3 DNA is TGCAGTGCTAGAGATCCAGAAGCATCCTACGAGCAGTACTCC. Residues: CSARDPEASYEQYS.

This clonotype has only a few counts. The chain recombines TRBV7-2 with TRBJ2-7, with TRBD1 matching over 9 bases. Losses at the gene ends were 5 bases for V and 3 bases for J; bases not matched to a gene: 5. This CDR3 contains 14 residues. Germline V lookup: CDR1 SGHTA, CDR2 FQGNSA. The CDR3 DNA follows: TGTGCCAGCAGCCAATCGACAGGGGGCTACGAGCAGTACTTC. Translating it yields CASSQSTGGYEQYF.

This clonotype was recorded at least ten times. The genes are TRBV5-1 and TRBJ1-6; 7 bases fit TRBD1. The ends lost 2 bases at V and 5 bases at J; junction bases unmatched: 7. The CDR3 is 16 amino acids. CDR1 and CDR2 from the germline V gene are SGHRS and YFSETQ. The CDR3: CASSFTPGQNNSPLHF. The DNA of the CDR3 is TGCGCCAGCAGCTTTACACCGGGACAGAATAATTCACCCCTCCACTTT. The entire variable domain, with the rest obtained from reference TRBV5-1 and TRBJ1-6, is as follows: KAGVTQTPRYLIKTRGQQVTLSCSPISGHRSVSWYQQTPGQGLQFLFEYFSETQRNKGNFPGRFSGRQFSNSRSEMNVSTLELGDSALYLCASSFTPGQNNSPLHFGNGTRLTVT.

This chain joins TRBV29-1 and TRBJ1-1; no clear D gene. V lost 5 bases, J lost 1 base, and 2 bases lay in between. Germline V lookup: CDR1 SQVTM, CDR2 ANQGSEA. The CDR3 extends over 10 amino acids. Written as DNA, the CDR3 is TGCAGCGTTCAGAACACTGAAGCTTTCTTT. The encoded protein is CSVQNTEAFF.

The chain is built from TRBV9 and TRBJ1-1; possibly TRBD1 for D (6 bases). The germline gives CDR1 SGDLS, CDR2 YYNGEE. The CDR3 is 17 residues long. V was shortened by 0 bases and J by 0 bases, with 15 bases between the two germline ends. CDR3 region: CASSVDPAGAMNTEAFF. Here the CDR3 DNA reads TGTGCCAGCAGCGTAGACCCGGCAGGGGCTATGAACACTGAAGCTTTCTTT.

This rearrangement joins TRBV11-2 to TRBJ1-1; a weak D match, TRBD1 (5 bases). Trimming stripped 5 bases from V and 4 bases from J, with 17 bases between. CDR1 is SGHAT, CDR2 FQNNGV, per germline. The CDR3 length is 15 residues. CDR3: CASSPRVLRGTEAFF. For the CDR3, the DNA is TGTGCCAGCAGCCCTCGGGTCTTAAGGGGCACTGAAGCTTTCTTT.

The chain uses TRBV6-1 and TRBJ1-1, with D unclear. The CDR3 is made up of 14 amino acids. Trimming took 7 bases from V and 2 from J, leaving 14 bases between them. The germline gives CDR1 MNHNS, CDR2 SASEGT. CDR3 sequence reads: CASTLTGANTEAFF. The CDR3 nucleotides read TGTGCCAGCACCCTAACGGGAGCTAACACTGAAGCTTTCTTT.

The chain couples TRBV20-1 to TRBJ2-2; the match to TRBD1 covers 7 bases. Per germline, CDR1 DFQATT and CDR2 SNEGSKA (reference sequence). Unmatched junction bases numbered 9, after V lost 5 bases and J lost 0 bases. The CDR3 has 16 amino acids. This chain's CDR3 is CSASPTGTANTGELFF. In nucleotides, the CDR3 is TGCAGTGCTTCGCCCACCGGGACAGCGAACACCGGGGAGCTGTTTTTT.

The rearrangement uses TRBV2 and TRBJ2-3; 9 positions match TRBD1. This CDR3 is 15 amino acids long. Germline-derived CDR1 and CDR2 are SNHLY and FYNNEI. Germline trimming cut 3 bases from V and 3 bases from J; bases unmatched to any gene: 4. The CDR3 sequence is CASSEDRGQTDTQYF. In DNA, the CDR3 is TGTGCCAGCAGTGAGGACAGGGGTCAAACAGATACGCAGTATTTT.

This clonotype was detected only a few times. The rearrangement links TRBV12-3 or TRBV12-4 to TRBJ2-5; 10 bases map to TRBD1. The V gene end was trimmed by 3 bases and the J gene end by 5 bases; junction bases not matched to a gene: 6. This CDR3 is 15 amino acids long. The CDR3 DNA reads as TGTGCCAGCAGTTTCGGGACAGGGGTTCGGGAGACCCAGTACTTC. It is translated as CASSFGTGVRETQYF.

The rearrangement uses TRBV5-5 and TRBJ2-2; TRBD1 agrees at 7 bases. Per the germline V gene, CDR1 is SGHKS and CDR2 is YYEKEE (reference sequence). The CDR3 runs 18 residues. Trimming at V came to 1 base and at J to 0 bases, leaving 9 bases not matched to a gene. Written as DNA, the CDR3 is TGTGCCAGCAGCTTGAGGGGGCAGGGTTACGCGAACACCGGGGAGCTGTTTTTT. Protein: CASSLRGQGYANTGELFF.

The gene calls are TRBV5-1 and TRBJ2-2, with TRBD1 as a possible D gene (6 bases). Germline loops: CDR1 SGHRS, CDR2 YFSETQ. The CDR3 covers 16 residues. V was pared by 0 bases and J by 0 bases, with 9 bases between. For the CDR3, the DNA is TGCGCCAGCAGCTTGGCCGGGACAACGAACACCGGGGAGCTGTTTTTT. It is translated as CASSLAGTTNTGELFF.

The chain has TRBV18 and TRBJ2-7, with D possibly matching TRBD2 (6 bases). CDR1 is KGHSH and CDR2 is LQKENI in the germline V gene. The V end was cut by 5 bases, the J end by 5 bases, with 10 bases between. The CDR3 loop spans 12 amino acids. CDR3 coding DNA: TGTGCCAGCTCAGGGGGGAGCGACGAGCAGTACTTC. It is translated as CASSGGSDEQYF. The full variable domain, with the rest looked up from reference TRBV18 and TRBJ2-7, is NAGVMQNPRHLVRRRGQEARLRCSPMKGHSHVYWYRQLPEEGLKFMVYLQKENIIDESGMPKERFSAEFPKEGPSILRIQQVVRGDSAAYFCASSGGSDEQYFGPGTRLTVT.

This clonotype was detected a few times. This chain's CDR3 is CASSLGTGGRNQPQHF. CDR3 nucleotides: TGTGCCAGCAGTTTAGGGACAGGGGGCCGCAATCAGCCCCAGCATTTT. V is TRBV12-3 or TRBV12-4 and J is TRBJ1-5; 11 bases are a match to TRBD1. Germline trimming cut 1 base from V and 2 bases from J; bases unmatched to any gene: 1. This CDR3 is built from 16 residues.

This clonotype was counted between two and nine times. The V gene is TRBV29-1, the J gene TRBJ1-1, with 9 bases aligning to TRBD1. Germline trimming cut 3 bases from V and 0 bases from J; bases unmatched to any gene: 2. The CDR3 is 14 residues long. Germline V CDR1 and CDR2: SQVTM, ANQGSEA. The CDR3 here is CSVEDRGLNTEAFF. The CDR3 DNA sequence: TGCAGCGTTGAGGACAGGGGCTTGAACACTGAAGCTTTCTTT.

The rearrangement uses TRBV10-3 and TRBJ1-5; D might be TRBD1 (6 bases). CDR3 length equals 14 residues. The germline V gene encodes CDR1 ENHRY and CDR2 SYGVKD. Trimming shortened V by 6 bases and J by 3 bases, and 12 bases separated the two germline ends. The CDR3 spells CAIRRGGDNQPQHF. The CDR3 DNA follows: TGTGCCATCAGGAGGGGGGGGGACAATCAGCCCCAGCATTTT.

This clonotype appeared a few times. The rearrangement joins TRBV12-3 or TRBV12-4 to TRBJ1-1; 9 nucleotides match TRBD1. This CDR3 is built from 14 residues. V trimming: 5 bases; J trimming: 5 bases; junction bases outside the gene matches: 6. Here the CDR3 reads CASSLTGGTTEAFF. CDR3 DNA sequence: TGTGCCAGCAGTCTGACAGGGGGAACGACTGAAGCTTTCTTT.